Detailed here is one TCR beta chain. This clone was counted only a few times. Its antigen is unknown. No per-base quality is available; no much larger clone lies one base away. The cohort was made up of about 670 healthy bone marrow donors. All cohort members were sampled while nominally healthy, although unrecorded immune exposures were likely present. The donor was CMV seronegative and belonged to the group of 350 to 400 seronegative cohort members. A peripheral blood sample was provided by each donor, and peripheral blood mononuclear cells were used for TCR beta sequencing. The Qiagen DNeasy Blood Extraction Kit was used to extract genomic DNA from the blood cell samples. The sample belongs to a study of cytomegalovirus exposure and HLA in healthy donors (dated by TCRdb to 2015 to 2018). About the full investigation: An earlier analysis of some 620 of the donors reported approximately 280 Gb of sequence data and 117 million unique TCR beta sequences obtained from roughly 170 million T cells. The T cell repertoires of 666 subjects were profiled by immunosequencing and related to cytomegalovirus serostatus. The study combined high-throughput TCR immunosequencing, statistical association of individual TCRs with disease status, and machine learning to predict cytomegalovirus infection status. Genome-wide SNP genotypes for about 60% of the 666 donors were used in a later genetic analysis, which treated that subset as a discovery cohort. Every repertoire in the discovery cohort had been generated on one and the same sequencing platform. The study aimed to test whether cataloging public T cell receptors could reveal signatures of past pathogen exposure. To decide whether each TCR beta V gene segment behaved as functional or pseudogenic, an earlier analysis of over 500 of the donors relied on high-throughput TCR beta sequencing. Across some 400 genotyped donors of the cohort, an average of about 240,000 unique TCR beta nucleotide sequences per donor were sequenced, and roughly a sixth of those sequences were non-productive. Typing coverage differed by locus: A, B, C, DRB1 and DQB1 were typed in roughly 620-630 donors, DQA1 in about 500, DPA1 in approximately 600, and DPB1 in around 490. In the later analysis, no new phenotypic data were used to find candidate immune exposures; instead, reliance was placed on TCR beta sequences and their occurrence across donors. A separate validation cohort of more than 100 different subjects was used in addition to the roughly 670-subject first cohort. HLA typing covered class I and class II loci at four-digit resolution. Donor age, sex, ethnicity and CMV serostatus were compiled alongside the repertoire data. Of the roughly 400 genotyped donors, over 80% were placed in the genetic ancestry cluster associated with self-reported Caucasian donors. An early release that covered roughly 600 HLA-typed donors contained around 330 gigabases of sequencing data and 65 million to 100 million unique TCR sequences. To study patterns of TCR occurrence, a later analysis re-analyzed previously published TCR beta repertoires from 666 donors and added high-resolution HLA genotyping. Because of strong linkage in the cohort, four or five DR-DQ haplotypes were treated as single units for association and clustering.

Library construction relied on the immunoSEQ multiplex PCR assay. For the multiplex PCR, a mixture combining 60 forward primers for TCR Vbeta segments and 13 reverse primers for TCR Jbeta segments was used. The CDR3 region of rearranged TCR beta genes was amplified from genomic DNA by a multiplex PCR assay. Amplified TCR beta libraries were sequenced as 87-base-pair reads on the Illumina HiSeq System. On the authors' methods: A later analysis counted about 80 million unique TCR beta chains across the 550 to 750 repertoires, and about 10 million of these chains were shared by at least two donors. Raw reads were error-corrected and collapsed into unique sequences with a nearest-neighbor algorithm that merged closely related sequences to remove PCR and sequencing errors. CDR3 sequences were aligned to IMGT reference sequences to assign V, D and J gene segments. For a sequence to be retained, a match of at least six nucleotides was required to both a V gene segment and a J gene segment. Rearrangements were classified as productive when the CDR3 lacked stop codons and remained in frame with V and J, and all other rearrangements were classified as non-productive. Following IMGT convention, CDR3 was defined as the stretch from the second conserved V-encoded cysteine up to the conserved J-encoded phenylalanine. The earlier analysis of about 570 of the donors excluded any sequence lacking an unambiguous match to a single V gene segment. In an earlier analysis of some 590 of the donors, V segments were called functional above 56.7% productive rearrangements and were called segregating when the between-donor standard deviation exceeded 5%. A statistical classification framework was built to diagnose cytomegalovirus status from the catalog of TCR beta chain sequences. V and J gene assignment, in a later analysis, came from comparing TCR nucleotide sequences with IMGT/GENE-DB human TR gene sequences. The TCRdist pipeline was used in a later analysis to assign CDR3 sequences and most-parsimonious VDJ recombination scenarios. In a later analysis, every TCR beta chain was defined by the combination of its CDR3 amino acid sequence and its V-gene family, and reads without a unique V-gene family were dropped. In a later analysis, approximately 640 highly shared, low-generation-probability nucleotide sequences were removed to address suspected cross-contamination and a sequencing artifact. In a later analysis, a clonal expansion index for each public chain was calculated from normalized within-repertoire ranks of inferred template counts. Generation probabilities in a later analysis came from a VDJ recombination model fitted to out-of-frame rearrangements, and those results were checked against IGoR. Hypergeometric tests were used in a later analysis to score TCR-TCR, TCR-HLA and TCR-CMV co-occurrence, with a repertoire-size bias correction applied to the TCR pairs. False discovery rates were estimated in a later analysis by permuting HLA or CMV assignments 20 times. A later analysis grouped co-occurring TCRs with DBSCAN, adding TCRdist sequence similarity when clustering within HLA-allele-positive subsets. Repertoires with fewer than 30,000 or more than 120,000 public chains, plus five repertoires with anomalous nucleotide sharing, were excluded from co-occurrence clustering. TCRdb obtained this table from immuneACCESS and retained in-frame rearrangements with V and J assigned. These tables miss some clones; where compared with another copy, unresolved V genes account for less than half of the shortfall, and the remainder is unexplained. V, J and clone size are taken as reported in that table, and D and trimming were inferred from the DNA itself. The sample table records 90,000 to 110,000 clones; under 85% of these occur just once. Around 2.1% of the sample is in the top ten clones.

V sheds 2 bases and J sheds 7 bases, leaving 12 bases between their ends. CDR1 SGHTS and CDR2 YDEGEE were looked up in the germline V gene. From cysteine to phenylalanine, the CDR3 is 14 amino acids long. CDR3 DNA is the only sequence kept; it has 42 bases, read in frame from the first base. Study-wide conclusions, independent of this receptor: Because some donors lacked HLA typing at each locus, the association tests relied only on the typed subset. In vitro tests confirmed that a few of the cytomegalovirus-associated TCR beta chains recognize cytomegalovirus antigens. In a later analysis, 16,951 TCR beta sequences were associated with specific HLA alleles at a false discovery rate of 0.05. Because the 87-base-pair reads could not distinguish some IMGT-functional V segments, including TRBV6-2 and TRBV6-3, those segments were excluded. Strong co-occurrence of HLA alleles, especially DR and DQ, made assigning TCR associations to individual alleles difficult. Correlated functional status among segregating V segments might be attributable to linkage disequilibrium, but an unknown experimental factor could not be ruled out. The authors suggested that the approach could potentially be generalized to other disease states and immunological phenotypes. In an earlier analysis of approximately 590 of the donors, most TCR beta V segments were observed in productive rearrangements about 90% or about 30% of the time, broadly matching IMGT annotations. The sequencing pipeline was judged likely to have produced a cluster of highly shared sequence variants as a technical artifact. Cytomegalovirus status was reported to be diagnosed by the classifier with high specificity and sensitivity in both the original and validation cohorts. In a later analysis, TCR association rates were found to vary across HLA loci, with the most associated TCRs seen for DRB1 alleles and the fewest for HLA-C alleles. The presence/absence analyses assumed that sequencing depth was roughly uniform across donors, and that assumption may not be true. In the study, some 160 TCR beta chains were listed as associated with cytomegalovirus. Compared with equally common non-associated chains, HLA-associated TCR beta chains in a later analysis were more clonally expanded and had lower generation probabilities. A further reported finding was that TCR beta sequences accurately predicted the HLA-A and HLA-B alleles for most subjects in the first cohort. Several of the top co-occurrence clusters appeared to be linked to parvovirus B19, influenza, CMV and Epstein-Barr virus, according to a later analysis. In a later genetic analysis, fewer N-insertions in productive TCRs were reported among donors in an Asian-associated ancestry cluster than the roughly 640-donor mean. In this cohort, only TCR beta chains were sequenced, and detectable features were limited by the absence of alpha or paired-chain data. An association between a missense DCLRE1C variant and V-gene and J-gene trimming of TCR beta chains was found in a later genetic analysis and replicated in an independent cohort. The only immune exposure information available for the cohort was CMV serostatus. A later analysis found that most CMV-associated TCR beta chains appeared HLA-restricted, with HLA associations seemingly driven largely by CMV exposure. The earlier analysis of 587 of the donors excluded 15 to 20 rarely observed V segments, including chromosome 9 orphons, because counts were too low. Across donors, most TCR sequences were observed very rarely, whereas some public TCRs were present in many individuals.

The sequenced material came from PBMCs. The receptor chain draws on TRBV5-8 and TRBJ1-4; TRBD1 could be the D gene, as 5 bases match. The source is a man aged 25 to 40 in good health and CMV-seronegative. The CDR3 protein sequence reads: CASSFRGTGEKLFF. The sequenced DNA is TGTGCCAGCAGCTTCCGGGGGACGGGTGAAAAACTGTTTTTT.